This is a list of T cell receptor beta chains from one sample in a study of blood T cell repertoires in COVID-19. Some clones are missing from TCRdb's copy, which holds only in-frame ones; the method was immunoSEQ multiplex PCR. The sample records some 230,000 clones, around 84% being singletons. Source material: peripheral blood. These receptors were obtained from a woman aged 60-75 years who had recovered from COVID-19. Both conserved end residues are part of each CDR3. The D gene is left open where the match is weak. The size entry is marked missing in some rows and otherwise reads once, few, many or a size class.

>TRBV5-4|.|TRBJ1-2|TRBD1
TGTGCCAGCAGCGATGGACCGGGACAGACATTCTATGGCTACACCTTC
CASSDGPGQTFYGYTF
>TRBV9|.|TRBJ1-1|.
TGTGCCAGCAGCGTAAGCTACAGGGTTAACACTGAAGCTTTCTTT
CASSVSYRVNTEAFF
>TRBV5-1|few|TRBJ1-6|TRBD1
TGCGCCAGCAGCTCGCTGACAGGGTCCTTGGATTCACCCCTCCACTTT
CASSSLTGSLDSPLHF
>TRBV20-1|once|TRBJ2-5|TRBD2
TGCAGTGCTAGTCCTCTAGCGGGGGGGCCTCAGGCGACCCAGTACTTC
CSASPLAGGPQATQYF
>TRBV5-1|.|TRBJ2-5|.
TGCGCCAGCAGCTTGGCCCAGGGAAGGGGCCAAGAGACCCAGTACTTC
CASSLAQGRGQETQYF
>TRBV2|.|TRBJ2-5|.
TGTGCCAGCAGGCAGTACCAAGAGACCCAGTACTTC
CASRQYQETQYF
>TRBV30|.|TRBJ2-7|.
TGTGCCTGGAGGAAGAACCCGGGGGACTACGAGCAGTACTTC
CAWRKNPGDYEQYF
>TRBV12-5|.|TRBJ2-5|TRBD1
TGTGCTAGTGGTTTGCTCTCCCGGGACAGTGAGACCCAGTACTTC
CASGLLSRDSETQYF
>TRBV5-4|once|TRBJ1-2|.
TGTGCCAGCAGCAAAGGGGTTGACTATGGCTACACCTTC
CASSKGVDYGYTF
>TRBV20-1|.|TRBJ1-1|.
TGCAGTGCCAGGGGGAACACTGAAGCTTTCTTT
CSARGNTEAFF
>TRBV25-1|.|TRBJ1-3|.
TGTGCCAGCACCGATGCAGGAAACTCTGGAAACACCATATATTTT
CASTDAGNSGNTIYF
>TRBV6-5|.|TRBJ1-4|TRBD1
TGTGCCAGCAGTCAGACAGGGTTGGGCGAAAAACTGTTTTTT
CASSQTGLGEKLFF
>TRBV27|.|TRBJ2-7|.
TGTGCCAGCAGTTTTAGCGTTTCGGGCTCCTACGAGCAGTACTTC
CASSFSVSGSYEQYF
>TRBV11-3|few|TRBJ2-1|TRBD1
TGTGCCAGCAGCTTCGGACAGGGGGCTCACAATGAGCAGTTCTTC
CASSFGQGAHNEQFF
>TRBV5-1|.|TRBJ2-2|.
TGCGCCAGCAGCGACGAGGGACACTGGTCCGGGGAGCTGTTTTTT
CASSDEGHWSGELFF
>TRBV6-5|.|TRBJ1-2|TRBD1
TGTGCCAGCAGGGGGGGACAGGGAGGCTATGGCTACACCTTC
CASRGGQGGYGYTF
>TRBV14|once|TRBJ2-3|.
TGTGCCAGCAGCCAAGAGCCCCTTGGCAGGGGAGCAGATACGCAGTATTTT
CASSQEPLGRGADTQYF
>TRBV6-5|.|TRBJ1-1|.
TGTGCCAGCAGTTATCTCACTCGGGGGGGCACTGAAGCTTTCTTT
CASSYLTRGGTEAFF
>TRBV7-8|.|TRBJ2-5|.
TGTGCCAGCAGCCAAAAACTAGGGCTGGTCGAGACCCAGTACTTC
CASSQKLGLVETQYF
>TRBV30|.|TRBJ1-6|TRBD1
TGTGCCTGGGGACAGGGGAAGAATTCACCCCTCCACTTT
CAWGQGKNSPLHF
>TRBV19|.|TRBJ1-1|.
TGTGCCAGTAGTATTCGTACGGCAGGGAACACTGAAGCTTTCTTT
CASSIRTAGNTEAFF
>TRBV10-3|.|TRBJ1-1|TRBD1
TGTGCCATCAGTGAGTCGAGGGGGCAAACTGAAGCTTTCTTT
CAISESRGQTEAFF
>TRBV30|few|TRBJ1-6|TRBD1
TGTGCCTGGAGTGAAAGGACAGGGGCCTCTTCACCCCTCCACTTT
CAWSERTGASSPLHF
>TRBV5-1|.|TRBJ1-1|.
TGCGCCAGCAGCTTGCCCAGTATGAACACTGAAGCTTTCTTT
CASSLPSMNTEAFF
>TRBV9|.|TRBJ2-1|TRBD2
TGTGCCAGCACCGTCAGTTCGGGACTAGCGGGGGCCAATGAGCAGTTCTTC
CASTVSSGLAGANEQFF
>TRBV7-2|.|TRBJ1-1|TRBD1
TGTGCCAGCAGCTCCGACAGGGGGCATTGGGGAGCTTTCTTT
CASSSDRGHWGAFF
>TRBV12-3/TRBV12-4|.|TRBJ2-2|.
TGTGCCAGCAGTCGGACCGGGGAGCTGTTTTTT
CASSRTGELFF
>TRBV9|.|TRBJ2-5|TRBD2
TGTGCCAGCAGCGTCCTTAGCGGGGGGGCGTGGGAGACCCAGTACTTC
CASSVLSGGAWETQYF
>TRBV5-4|.|TRBJ1-5|.
TGTGCCAGCAGCGCCTTCGGGGGGGGTTCTGATCAGCCCCAGCATTTT
CASSAFGGGSDQPQHF
>TRBV6-5|.|TRBJ2-1|.
TGTGCCAGCAGTTCCCCGGCAGGGGATGAGCAGTTCTTC
CASSSPAGDEQFF
>TRBV6-5|.|TRBJ2-7|TRBD1
TGTGCCAGCACCCCCAGGGACAGGGTGTTCTACGAGCAGTACTTC
CASTPRDRVFYEQYF
>TRBV7-2|.|TRBJ2-5|.
TGTGCCAGCAGCTTATTCGGGGGGCGAGGGGAGACCCAGTACTTC
CASSLFGGRGETQYF
>TRBV2|.|TRBJ1-2|TRBD1
TGTGCCAGCAGGGCCACAGGACAGGGGGACTTTGGCTACACCTTC
CASRATGQGDFGYTF
>TRBV5-1|few|TRBJ1-6|.
TGCGCCAGCAGCTTGGTAGAGGGTGCGAATTCACCCCTCCACTTT
CASSLVEGANSPLHF
>TRBV10-1|.|TRBJ2-2|TRBD1
TGCGCCAGCAGGCCCGGACAGGGGGCAGGAACCGGGGAGCTGTTTTTT
CASRPGQGAGTGELFF